Below are 20 T cell receptor beta chains sequenced from a single sample in a study of blood T cell repertoires in COVID-19. Sequenced by immunoSEQ multiplex PCR; TCRdb stores in-frame clones only, minus some. The sample contains 50,000 or so clones, around 83% of which appear only once. Specimen: peripheral blood. The receptors shown here come from a man in his 60s with active COVID-19.

The CDR3 sequence: CATSEEPQGNQPQHF. As DNA, the CDR3 is TGTGCCACCAGTGAGGAACCCCAGGGCAATCAGCCCCAGCATTTT. This chain links TRBV24-1 with TRBJ1-5; D is undetermined. The CDR3 loop spans 15 amino acids. CDR1 and CDR2 from the germline V gene are KGHDR and SFDVKD. Trimming took off 4 bases at V and 2 bases at J, with 11 bases between the two ends.

The CDR3 reads CAHGQNRGPFGYYGYTF. CDR3 DNA: TGTGCCCACGGCCAGAACAGGGGGCCCTTCGGTTACTATGGCTACACCTTC. This sequence joins TRBV7-3 and TRBJ1-2; TRBD1 matches at 9 bases. The CDR3 has 17 amino acids. With V trimmed by 11 bases and J by 3 bases, 19 bases remained unmatched. CDR1 is SGHTA and CDR2 is FQGTGA in the germline V gene.

This clone was detected once. This chain connects TRBV30 to TRBJ2-6; D call uncertain. The CDR3 spans 11 residues. The germline gives CDR1 GTSNPN, CDR2 SVGIG (reference sequence). V lost 2 bases, J lost 10 bases, and 6 bases lay in between. Written as DNA, the CDR3 is TGTGCCTGGAGTTACATGAACGTCCTGACTTTC. Translation gives CAWSYMNVLTF.

The chain employs TRBV11-2 and TRBJ2-3; D perhaps matches TRBD2 (7 bases). The germline V gene has CDR1 SGHAT and CDR2 FQNNGV. V was shortened by 8 bases and J by 5 bases, with 20 bases between the two germline ends. The CDR3 runs 15 residues. The CDR3 loop reads CASSYTRGGGDTQYF. The DNA for the CDR3 is TGTGCCAGCTCCTACACTAGGGGGGGAGGAGATACGCAGTATTTT.

This sequence joins TRBV2 and TRBJ2-1; 11 bases map to TRBD2. CDR3 size: 16 residues. The V gene's germline CDR1 is SNHLY and CDR2 FYNNEI. With V trimmed by 5 bases and J by 5 bases, 8 bases remained unmatched. The CDR3 sequence: CASSSPGLAVNNEQFF. The CDR3, as DNA: TGTGCCAGCAGTAGCCCGGGACTAGCGGTCAACAATGAGCAGTTCTTC.

The table lists this clone with a count of one. The CDR3 loop is CASRRQSPYEQYF. The CDR3 nucleotides read TGTGCCAGCAGACGACAGAGTCCCTACGAGCAGTACTTC. The chain carries TRBV12-3 or TRBV12-4 and TRBJ2-7; tentatively, D is TRBD1 (5 bases). The CDR3 contains 13 residues. V was clipped by 6 bases and J by 2 bases, with 11 bases between them.

This clone was counted between two and nine times. The chain employs TRBV12-3 or TRBV12-4 and TRBJ2-5; D possibly corresponds to TRBD2 (5 bases). This CDR3 is built from 13 residues. Trimming left V 8 bases short and J 4 bases short, with 14 bases between. CDR3 residues: CASGPSAAETQYF. The CDR3 DNA follows: TGTGCCAGCGGCCCCTCAGCGGCAGAGACCCAGTACTTC.

The chain uses TRBV28 and TRBJ2-7, with 9 bases lining up with TRBD2. Germline V CDR1 and CDR2: MDHEN, SYDVKM. The CDR3 spans 15 residues. With 0 bases clipped from V and 5 bases from J, the junction kept 5 bases outside the gene matches. CDR3 nucleotide sequence: TGTGCCAGCAGTTTATGGCGGGAGGGCCCCAACGAGCAGTACTTC. Translating gives CASSLWREGPNEQYF.

Concerning this clone: The junction does not match germline at one end; this may be a read error. This chain joins TRBV3-1 (or the pseudogene TRBV3-2) and TRBJ2-2; 11 bases map to TRBD2. Germline V gene lookup returns CDR1 LGHDT and CDR2 YNNKEL (reference sequence). This CDR3 comprises 17 residues. In DNA, the CDR3 is TGTGCCAGAAGCCCAACTAGCGGGGGCCCGAACACCGGGGAGCTGTTTTTT. It encodes CARSPTSGGPNTGELFF.

CDR3 DNA sequence: TGTGCCAGCAGCCCTTCGACAGGGGCGTCCTATGGCTACACCTTC. Residues: CASSPSTGASYGYTF. V and J are TRBV2 and TRBJ1-2; 8 positions agree with TRBD1. Germline assignment: CDR1 SNHLY and CDR2 FYNNEI. V trimming: 6 bases; J trimming: 4 bases; junction bases outside the gene matches: 10. This CDR3 is 15 amino acids long.

This sequence joins TRBV4-1 and TRBJ1-1, with 8 positions matching TRBD1. V lost 0 bases and J lost 10; bases outside the gene matches: 7. The germline CDR1 and CDR2 sequences are MGHRA and YSYEKL. The CDR3 length is 14 residues. DNA of the CDR3: TGCGCCAGCAGCCAAGAGACAGGGGTCGAGGGAGCTTTCTTT. It is translated as CASSQETGVEGAFF.

V gene TRBV24-1 combines with J gene TRBJ2-5; 9 positions match TRBD2. CDR1 and CDR2 (germline): KGHDR, SFDVKD. There are 17 residues in the CDR3. With V trimmed by 3 bases and J by 6 bases, 13 bases remained unmatched. The CDR3 region is CATSDGGGGTSMKTQYF. Here the CDR3 DNA reads TGTGCCACCAGTGATGGGGGGGGAGGGACTAGCATGAAGACCCAGTACTTC.

The chain uses TRBV6-5 and TRBJ1-1; TRBD1 matches 8 bases. The CDR3 is 13 amino acids. With 6 bases clipped from V and 4 bases from J, the junction kept 4 bases outside the gene matches. Germline V CDR1 and CDR2: MNHEY, SVGAGI. The CDR3 DNA sequence: TGTGCCAGCAGACAGGGGGGGACCACTGAAGCTTTCTTT. Residues: CASRQGGTTEAFF.

This rearrangement joins TRBV7-8 to TRBJ1-1, with TRBD1 identical over 10 bases. V was pared by 3 bases and J by 0 bases, with 4 bases of the junction left unmatched. Per the germline V gene, CDR1 is SGHVS and CDR2 is FQNEAQ. This CDR3 region has 16 residues. The CDR3 sequence: CASSLTGGLMNTEAFF. CDR3 bases: TGTGCCAGCAGCTTGACAGGGGGCCTAATGAACACTGAAGCTTTCTTT.

This chain uses TRBV5-4 with TRBJ2-5; maybe TRBD2 (5 bases). Germline V gene data show CDR1 as SGHNT and CDR2 as YYREEE (reference sequence). With 4 bases removed from V and 1 base from J, the gap between germline ends came to 11 bases. The CDR3 extends over 14 amino acids. As DNA, the CDR3 is TGTGCCAGCAGCCCCCCGGGAATCCAAGAGACCCAGTACTTC. Residues: CASSPPGIQETQYF.

The CDR3 loop is CASLTDRCDLNTEAFF. CDR3 nucleotide sequence: TGCGCCAGCCTCACAGACCGATGCGATTTGAACACTGAAGCTTTCTTT. The chain is built from TRBV10-1 and TRBJ1-1, with no clear D. Per the germline V gene, CDR1 is WNHNN and CDR2 is SYGVQD (reference sequence). The CDR3 spans 16 residues. Trimming cost V 8 bases and J 0 bases, with 19 bases left between them.

The chain combines TRBV4-1 with TRBJ2-7; 7 nucleotides line up with TRBD2. CDR3 length: 16 amino acids. The ends lost 4 bases at V and 5 bases at J; junction bases unmatched: 14. Germline CDR1 MGHRA, CDR2 YSYEKL. In DNA, the CDR3 is TGCGCCAGCAGCCCAGGCGGGTGGGAGGGCCGGAACGAGCAGTACTTC. As protein: CASSPGGWEGRNEQYF.

V usage is TRBV11-2 and J usage is TRBJ2-5, with 9 bases identical to TRBD1. The germline V gene encodes CDR1 SGHAT and CDR2 FQNNGV. CDR3 size: 15 residues. V dropped 5 bases and J dropped 4; count of bases not matched to a gene: 8. The CDR3 spells CASSQRDRVAETQYF. In DNA, the CDR3 is TGTGCCAGCAGCCAGAGGGACAGGGTAGCAGAGACCCAGTACTTC.

This chain connects TRBV18 to TRBJ2-1; D perhaps matches TRBD2 (5 bases). Germline V gives CDR1 KGHSH, CDR2 LQKENI. The CDR3 extends over 13 amino acids. V lost 1 base and J 8 bases, leaving 9 bases between the germline ends. The CDR3 sequence is CASSPREIYEQFF. In nucleotides, the CDR3 is TGTGCCAGCTCACCACGGGAGATCTATGAGCAGTTCTTC.

The chain recombines TRBV5-1 with TRBJ2-1; 13 bases match TRBD2. With 4 bases clipped from V and 12 bases from J, the junction kept 10 bases outside the gene matches. This CDR3 contains 15 residues. The germline gives CDR1 SGHRS, CDR2 YFSETQ. CDR3 amino acids: CASSPGLAGDSRQFF. In DNA, the CDR3 is TGCGCCAGCAGCCCAGGACTAGCGGGGGATTCTAGGCAGTTCTTC.